This T cell receptor beta chain originates from a study of control samples from healthy donors and cancer patients. Trimming pared 3 bases from V and 4 bases from J, leaving 18 bases between. CDR1 and CDR2 (germline): LNHDA, SQIVND (reference sequence). The CDR3 is 16 residues long. Clones were sequenced by immunoSEQ multiplex PCR, and TCRdb holds only the in-frame ones, with some missing. The sample has 65,000 to 100,000 clones, approximately 89% seen once. J is TRBJ1-2 and V is TRBV19; tentatively, D is TRBD1 (6 bases). This TCR came from a man aged 45-65 years in good health. The material sequenced was blood. The CDR3 coding sequence is TGTGCCAGTAGTATTGTTGGGGGCGGGTCTCTCTATGGCTACACCTTC. Residues: CASSIVGGGSLYGYTF.